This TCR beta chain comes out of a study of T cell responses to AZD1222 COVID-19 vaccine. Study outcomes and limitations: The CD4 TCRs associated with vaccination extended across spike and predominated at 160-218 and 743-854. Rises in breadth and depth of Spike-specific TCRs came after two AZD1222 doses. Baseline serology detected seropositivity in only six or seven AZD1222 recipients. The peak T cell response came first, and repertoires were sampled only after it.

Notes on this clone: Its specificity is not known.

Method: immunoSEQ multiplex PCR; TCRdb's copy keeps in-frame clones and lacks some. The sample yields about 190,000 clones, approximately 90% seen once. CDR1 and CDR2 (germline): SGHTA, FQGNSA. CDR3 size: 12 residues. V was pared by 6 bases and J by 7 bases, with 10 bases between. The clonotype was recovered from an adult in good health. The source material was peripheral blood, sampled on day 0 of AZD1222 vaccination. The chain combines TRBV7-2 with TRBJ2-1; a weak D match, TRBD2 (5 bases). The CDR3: CASRLAGNEQFF. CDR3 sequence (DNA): TGTGCCAGCAGGCTAGCTGGGAATGAGCAGTTCTTC.